This T cell receptor (beta chain) originates from a study of graft-versus-host responses after intestinal transplantation. Overall study context: Isolated intestinal, liver-intestinal, or multivisceral transplants were what recipients had.

The CDR3 totals 13 residues. The germline V and J ends were trimmed by 4 bases and 6 bases, with 10 bases remaining between them. Germline V gives CDR1 MNHEY, CDR2 SMNVEV (reference sequence). Sequenced by immunoSEQ multiplex PCR; TCRdb stores in-frame clones only, minus some. The table includes roughly 25,000 clones, approximately 90% detected once. To note about this clone: The antigen is unknown.

Findings of the study overall: Within the allografts of patients who had graft-donor T cell macrochimerism, graft-versus-host to host-versus-graft clonal ratios were high.

Sample: PBMCs, taken just over 38 days after intestinal transplant. The sequence was obtained from a human patient who received an intestinal transplant, so some T cells may come from the graft donor. The genes are TRBV27 and TRBJ2-1; D remains unclear. CDR3 in amino acids: CASSSPPSNEQFF. For the CDR3, the DNA is TGTGCCAGCAGTTCCCCCCCTAGCAATGAGCAGTTCTTC.